The clone carrying this T cell receptor beta chain has a count of ten or more. Antigen unknown. The data stem from a study of post-analysis software for immune sequencing data. Overall study context: Courses of disease covered relapsing-remitting, secondary progressive and progressive-relapsing multiple sclerosis.

The CDR3 runs to 12 residues. From germline, CDR1 is DFQATT and CDR2 SNEGSKA (reference sequence). After removal of 3 bases from V and 3 bases from J, the junction contained 0 bases not matched to a gene. Overall study findings and caveats: Roughly five TRBV segments appeared more often in patients than in controls, and TRBV5-6, TRBV5-1 and TRBV20-1 were among these.

Unique molecular identifiers were carried by the TCR beta cDNA libraries. TCRdb itself ran the PCR reads through MiXCR, one entry per CDR3 protein. The data show 160,000 or so distinct CDR3 sequences, around 34% seen once. The chain recombines TRBV20-1 with TRBJ1-1; 8 bases match TRBD1. This TCR was recovered from a girl under 18 with multiple sclerosis. The source was blood, collected after autologous hematopoietic stem cell transplantation. CDR3 nucleotides: TGCAGTGCTAGGACAGGGGACACTGAAGCTTTCTTT. This codes for CSARTGDTEAFF.